This T cell receptor beta chain was retrieved from a study of cytomegalovirus exposure and HLA in healthy donors. General observations from the study: A later analysis linked a missense variant in DCLRE1C to the trimming of TCR beta V and J genes. Donors belonging to an Asian-associated ancestry cluster reportedly showed fewer N-insertions in productive TCRs than the approximately 670-donor mean, according to what a later analysis found. Presence/absence analyses assumed roughly uniform sequencing depth across donors. TCR beta chains associated with HLA were, in a later analysis, more clonally expanded than equally common others.

The PCR used 60 Vbeta and 13 Jbeta primers. TCRdb's copy holds only in-frame clones and misses some; the assay was immunoSEQ multiplex PCR. The sample includes 90,000 to 150,000 clones, about 81% of them seen just once. As regards this clone: What it binds is not known.

CDR3 length equals 14 residues. Germline CDR1 and CDR2: MNHEY and SVGAGI. V was cut by 5 bases and J by 0 bases, with 8 bases left in between. This clonotype was sampled from a man aged 40-49 years in good health and CMV-seronegative. The chain has TRBV6-5 and TRBJ1-3; D is possibly TRBD1 (6 bases). Input material: PBMCs. The CDR3 sequence is CASSLQGSGNTIYF. CDR3 DNA sequence: TGTGCCAGCAGTCTACAGGGCTCTGGAAACACCATATATTTT.